This T cell receptor beta chain was sequenced for a study of CD8 T cells in Susac syndrome. Sequencing of TCR beta covered CD8+ and CD4+ T cells obtained from blood. Reverse transcription of roughly 0.45 to 1 ug RNA was performed with random hexamers. By means of immunoSEQ multiplex PCR, TCR beta CDR3 spanning 54 Vbeta and 13 Jbeta underwent amplification. Each CDR3 protein gets one entry after TCRdb re-called the immunoSEQ multiplex PCR reads with MiXCR. The data hold about 47,000 distinct CDR3 sequences, with around 92% observed a single time. This CDR3 is 14 amino acids long. The germline V and J ends were trimmed by 4 bases and 2 bases, with 9 bases remaining between them. The germline CDR1 and CDR2 sequences are LGHDT and YNNKEL (reference sequence).

What was sequenced was CD8+ T cells from PBMCs. The receptor was isolated from a human donor in good health. The chain joins TRBV3-1 to TRBJ2-1, with D tentatively TRBD2 (5 bases). CDR3 DNA: TGTGCCAGCAGCCCCCGGAGGACCTACAATGAGCAGTTCTTC. It specifies CASSPRRTYNEQFF.